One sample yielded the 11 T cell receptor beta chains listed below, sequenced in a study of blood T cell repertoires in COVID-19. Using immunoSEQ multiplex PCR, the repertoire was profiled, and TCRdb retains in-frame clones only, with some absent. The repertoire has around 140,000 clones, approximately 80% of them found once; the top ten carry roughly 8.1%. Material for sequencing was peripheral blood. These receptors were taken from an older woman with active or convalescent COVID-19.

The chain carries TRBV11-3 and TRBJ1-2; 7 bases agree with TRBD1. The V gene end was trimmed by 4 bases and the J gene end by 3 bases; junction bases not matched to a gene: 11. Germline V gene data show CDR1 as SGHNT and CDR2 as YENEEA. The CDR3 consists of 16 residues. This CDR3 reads CASSYSSRGRDYGYTF. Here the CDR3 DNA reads TGTGCCAGCAGCTACTCCTCAAGGGGGCGAGACTATGGCTACACCTTC.

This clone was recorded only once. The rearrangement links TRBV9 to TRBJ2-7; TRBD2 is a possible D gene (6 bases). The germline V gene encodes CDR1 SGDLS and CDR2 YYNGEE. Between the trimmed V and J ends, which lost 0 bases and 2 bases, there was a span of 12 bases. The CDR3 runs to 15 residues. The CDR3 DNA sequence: TGTGCCAGCAGCGTAGAGGAGGGTCCTACCTACGAGCAGTACTTC. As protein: CASSVEEGPTYEQYF.

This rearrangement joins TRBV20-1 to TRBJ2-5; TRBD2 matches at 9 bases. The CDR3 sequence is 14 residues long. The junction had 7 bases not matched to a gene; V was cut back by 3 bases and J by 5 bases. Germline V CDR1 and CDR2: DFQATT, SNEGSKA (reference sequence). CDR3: CSASRLAGSETQYF. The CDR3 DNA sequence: TGCAGTGCTAGTCGCCTAGCGGGGTCTGAGACCCAGTACTTC.

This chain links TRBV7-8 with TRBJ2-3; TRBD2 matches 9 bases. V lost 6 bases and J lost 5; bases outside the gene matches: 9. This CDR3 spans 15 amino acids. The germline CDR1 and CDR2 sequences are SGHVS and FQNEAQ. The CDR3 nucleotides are TGTGCCAGCAGGAAAGGGGCGGGGGGGCAAGATACGCAGTATTTT. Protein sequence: CASRKGAGGQDTQYF.

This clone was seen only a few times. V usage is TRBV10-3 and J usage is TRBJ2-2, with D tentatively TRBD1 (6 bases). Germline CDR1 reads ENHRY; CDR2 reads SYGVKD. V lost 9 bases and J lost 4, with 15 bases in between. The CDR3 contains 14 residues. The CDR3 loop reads CAILGASSTGELFF. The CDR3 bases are TGTGCCATTCTGGGGGCTAGCAGCACCGGGGAGCTGTTTTTT.

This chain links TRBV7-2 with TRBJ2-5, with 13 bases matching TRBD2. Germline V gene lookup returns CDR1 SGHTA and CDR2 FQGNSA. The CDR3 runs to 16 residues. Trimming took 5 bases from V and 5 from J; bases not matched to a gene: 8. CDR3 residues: CASSPRTSGSGETQYF. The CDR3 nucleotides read TGTGCCAGCAGCCCCCGGACTAGCGGGAGCGGGGAGACCCAGTACTTC. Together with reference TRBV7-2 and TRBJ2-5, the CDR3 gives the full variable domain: GAGVSQSPSNKVTEKGKDVELRCDPISGHTALYWYRQSLGQGLEFLIYFQGNSAPDKSGLPSDRFSAERTGGSVSTLTIQRTQQEDSAVYLCASSPRTSGSGETQYFGPGTRLLVL.

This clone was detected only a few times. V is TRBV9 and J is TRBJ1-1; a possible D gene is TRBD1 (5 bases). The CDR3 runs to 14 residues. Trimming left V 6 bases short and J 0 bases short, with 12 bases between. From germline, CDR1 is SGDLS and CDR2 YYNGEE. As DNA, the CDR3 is TGTGCCAGCACCTCGACAGAAATGAACACTGAAGCTTTCTTT. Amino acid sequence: CASTSTEMNTEAFF. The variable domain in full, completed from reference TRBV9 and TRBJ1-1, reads DSGVTQTPKHLITATGQRVTLRCSPRSGDLSVYWYQQSLDQGLQFLIQYYNGEERAKGNILERFSAQQFPDLHSELNLSSLELGDSALYFCASTSTEMNTEAFFGQGTRLTVV.

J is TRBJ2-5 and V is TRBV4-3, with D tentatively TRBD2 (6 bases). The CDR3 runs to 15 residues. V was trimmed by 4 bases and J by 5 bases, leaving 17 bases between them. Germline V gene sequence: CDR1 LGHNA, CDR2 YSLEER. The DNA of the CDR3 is TGCGCCAGCAGCCCCCTAGCTGGAGGGGACGAGACCCAGTACTTC. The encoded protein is CASSPLAGGDETQYF.

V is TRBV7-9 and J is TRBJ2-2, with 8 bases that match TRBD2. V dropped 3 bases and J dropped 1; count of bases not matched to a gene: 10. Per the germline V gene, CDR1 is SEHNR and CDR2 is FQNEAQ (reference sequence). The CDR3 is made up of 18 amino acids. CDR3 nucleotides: TGTGCCAGCAGCTTCAGGGTACCGGGAGGGCTGAACACCGGGGAGCTGTTTTTT. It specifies CASSFRVPGGLNTGELFF.

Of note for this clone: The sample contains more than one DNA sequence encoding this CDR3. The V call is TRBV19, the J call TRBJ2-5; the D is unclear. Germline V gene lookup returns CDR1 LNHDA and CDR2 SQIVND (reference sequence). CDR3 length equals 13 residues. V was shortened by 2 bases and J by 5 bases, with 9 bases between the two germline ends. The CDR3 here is CASSISGGETQYF. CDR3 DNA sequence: TGTGCCAGTAGTATATCGGGTGGGGAGACCCAGTACTTC.

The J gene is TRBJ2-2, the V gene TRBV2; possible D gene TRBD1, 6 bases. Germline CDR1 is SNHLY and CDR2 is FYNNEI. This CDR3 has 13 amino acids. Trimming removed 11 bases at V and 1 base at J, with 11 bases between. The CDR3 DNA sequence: TGTGCCGGACGGACAGAGAACACCGGGGAGCTGTTTTTT. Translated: CAGRTENTGELFF. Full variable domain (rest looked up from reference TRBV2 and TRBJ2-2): EPEVTQTPSHQVTQMGQEVILRCVPISNHLYFYWYRQILGQKVEFLVSFYNNEISEKSEIFDDQFSVERPDGSNFTLKIRSTKLEDSAMYFCAGRTENTGELFFGEGSRLTVL.